A selection of T cell receptor beta chains follows, all from one sample in a study of CD8 T cells in ankylosing spondylitis. Each CDR3 protein gets one entry after TCRdb re-called the 5' RACE reads with MiXCR. Here the sample spans about 800,000 distinct CDR3 sequences, 10% to 15% being singletons. The sequenced sample was blood, either unsorted or a sorted T cell fraction (not recorded which). All receptors derive from a male donor with ankylosing spondylitis. Each CDR3 is given with its conserved first and last residue. Each record gives: V gene, clone size, J gene, D gene, CDR3 protein, CDR3 DNA. The D gene is left open where the match is weak. Rows give clone size only sometimes, using once, few, many, or a class for an expanded clone.

V: TRBV20-1
size: many
J: TRBJ2-4
D: TRBD1
CDR3: CSAKRTGKNIQYF
DNA: TGCAGTGCCAAGAGGACAGGGAAAAACATTCAGTACTTC

V: TRBV20-1
size: many
J: TRBJ1-2
D: NA
CDR3: CSALEGTGYGYTF
DNA: TGCAGTGCGCTCGAGGGGACCGGCTATGGCTACACCTTC

V: TRBV15
size: few
J: TRBJ2-5
D: NA
CDR3: CATSRDGTYQYF
DNA: TGTGCCACCAGCAGAGATGGCACTTACCAGTACTTC

V: TRBV27
size: many
J: TRBJ1-2
D: TRBD1
CDR3: CASSLRPDRGGDGYTF
DNA: TGTGCCAGCAGTTTGCGCCCAGACAGGGGAGGGGATGGCTACACCTTC

V: TRBV4-3
size: few
J: TRBJ1-1
D: NA
CDR3: CASSQALGRFLEAFF
DNA: TGCGCCAGCAGCCAAGCCCTGGGGCGATTCCTTGAAGCTTTCTTT

V: TRBV12-3/TRBV12-4
size: NA
J: TRBJ2-5
D: TRBD2
CDR3: CASSFRRLADKETQYF
DNA: TGTGCCAGCAGTTTCCGGCGACTAGCGGATAAAGAGACCCAGTACTTC

V: TRBV29-1
size: few
J: TRBJ1-1
D: NA
CDR3: CSSIWGGTEAFF
DNA: TGCAGCTCGATCTGGGGGGGCACTGAAGCTTTCTTT

V: TRBV12-3/TRBV12-4
size: few
J: TRBJ1-1
D: NA
CDR3: CASSLRLGDTEAFF
DNA: TGTGCCAGCAGTTTAAGACTCGGTGACACTGAAGCTTTCTTT

V: TRBV4-2
size: many
J: TRBJ1-2
D: NA
CDR3: CASSQDPGLGYGYTF
DNA: TGTGCCAGCAGCCAAGACCCGGGACTGGGCTATGGCTACACCTTC

V: TRBV5-1
size: many
J: TRBJ1-1
D: NA
CDR3: CASSLEPVRPNTEAFF
DNA: TGCGCCAGCAGCTTGGAACCGGTCAGACCGAACACTGAAGCTTTCTTT

V: TRBV7-8
size: NA
J: TRBJ1-6
D: NA
CDR3: CASSLYGGVRNSPLHF
DNA: TGTGCCAGCAGCTTATACGGGGGGGTTCGTAATTCACCCCTCCACTTT

V: TRBV20-1
size: NA
J: TRBJ1-1
D: TRBD1
CDR3: CSARTGGVRNTEAFF
DNA: TGCAGTGCCAGGACAGGGGGAGTGAGAAACACTGAAGCTTTCTTT

V: TRBV4-3
size: few
J: TRBJ2-2
D: NA
CDR3: CASSQARGTGELFF
DNA: TGCGCCAGCAGCCAAGCACGGGGGACCGGGGAGCTGTTTTTT

V: TRBV25-1
size: few
J: TRBJ2-5
D: NA
CDR3: CASSVRRQETQYF
DNA: TGTGCCAGCAGTGTTCGGAGACAAGAGACCCAGTACTTC

V: TRBV2
size: NA
J: TRBJ2-1
D: TRBD2
CDR3: CASSATSGGGNEQFF
DNA: TGTGCCAGCAGTGCGACTAGCGGGGGGGGGAATGAGCAGTTCTTC

V: TRBV6-2/TRBV6-3
size: few
J: TRBJ2-2
D: TRBD2
CDR3: CASVGLATTGELFF
DNA: TGTGCCAGCGTCGGACTAGCAACCACCGGGGAGCTGTTTTTT

V: TRBV5-1
size: few
J: TRBJ2-2
D: TRBD2
CDR3: CASSLSGRMSTGELFF
DNA: TGCGCCAGCAGCCTTAGCGGGAGGATGAGCACCGGGGAGCTGTTTTTT

V: TRBV7-9
size: many
J: TRBJ2-3
D: NA
CDR3: CASSSHGGDTQYF
DNA: TGTGCCAGCAGCTCCCACGGTGGGGATACGCAGTATTTT

V: TRBV20-1
size: few
J: TRBJ2-1
D: NA
CDR3: CSALGHANEQFF
DNA: TGCAGTGCCTTGGGACATGCCAATGAGCAGTTCTTC

V: TRBV20-1
size: few
J: TRBJ1-5
D: TRBD1
CDR3: CSAHRDRSNQPQHF
DNA: TGCAGTGCTCATAGGGACAGATCCAATCAGCCCCAGCATTTT

V: TRBV7-2
size: NA
J: TRBJ2-1
D: TRBD2
CDR3: CASSQREGGPHEQFF
DNA: TGTGCCAGCAGCCAACGTGAGGGAGGGCCACATGAGCAGTTCTTC

V: TRBV12-3/TRBV12-4
size: once
J: TRBJ2-6
D: NA
CDR3: CSSSLYQSGANVLTF
DNA: TGTTCCAGCAGTTTATATCAGTCTGGGGCCAACGTCCTGACTTTC

V: TRBV5-1
size: NA
J: TRBJ1-4
D: NA
CDR3: CASSLRQYEKLFF
DNA: TGCGCCAGCAGCTTGCGGCAGTATGAAAAACTGTTTTTT

V: TRBV19
size: NA
J: TRBJ1-5
D: NA
CDR3: CASSRTVGYQPQHF
DNA: TGTGCCAGTAGTCGGACAGTGGGGTATCAGCCCCAGCATTTT

V: TRBV7-2
size: few
J: TRBJ2-6
D: NA
CDR3: CATFSPGEIGANVLTF
DNA: TGTGCCACCTTCTCTCCCGGGGAGATCGGGGCCAACGTCCTGACTTTC

V: TRBV20-1
size: many
J: TRBJ1-2
D: NA
CDR3: CSASRRSAGYTF
DNA: TGCAGTGCTAGTAGGAGGAGCGCTGGCTACACCTTC

V: TRBV15
size: few
J: TRBJ2-1
D: NA
CDR3: CATSRAGATTYNEQFF
DNA: TGTGCCACCAGCAGAGCAGGGGCCACGACCTACAATGAGCAGTTCTTC

V: TRBV20-1
size: NA
J: TRBJ2-7
D: NA
CDR3: CSGLAYEQYF
DNA: TGCAGCGGACTTGCCTACGAGCAGTACTTC

V: TRBV7-3
size: many
J: TRBJ1-1
D: NA
CDR3: CASSLTPITGTTEAFF
DNA: TGTGCCAGCAGCTTAACCCCCATAACAGGGACCACTGAAGCTTTCTTT

V: TRBV20-1
size: few
J: TRBJ1-2
D: NA
CDR3: CSASRLGGYTF
DNA: TGCAGTGCTTCCCGGCTAGGCGGCTACACCTTC

V: TRBV6-1
size: NA
J: TRBJ2-6
D: NA
CDR3: CASNTVGGANVLTF
DNA: TGTGCCAGTAATACGGTTGGTGGGGCCAACGTCCTGACTTTC

V: TRBV5-1
size: few
J: TRBJ2-7
D: NA
CDR3: CASSLADLYSYEQYF
DNA: TGCGCCAGCAGCTTGGCGGACCTCTACTCCTACGAGCAGTACTTC

V: TRBV7-2
size: few
J: TRBJ2-1
D: TRBD2
CDR3: CASKQRPAGGRGNEQFF
DNA: TGTGCCAGCAAACAAAGGCCCGCGGGAGGTCGAGGGAATGAGCAGTTCTTC

V: TRBV18
size: many
J: TRBJ2-1
D: NA
CDR3: CASSPITHNEQFF
DNA: TGTGCCAGCTCACCCATTACCCACAATGAGCAGTTCTTC

V: TRBV20-1
size: NA
J: TRBJ2-7
D: NA
CDR3: CSASSARTYEQYF
DNA: TGCAGTGCTAGCTCGGCCAGAACTTACGAGCAGTACTTC

V: TRBV18
size: few
J: TRBJ1-3
D: NA
CDR3: CASSPWRDSGNTIYF
DNA: TGTGCCAGCTCACCATGGAGGGACTCTGGAAACACCATATATTTT

V: TRBV7-2
size: NA
J: TRBJ1-2
D: NA
CDR3: CASSLGTDSVTGYTF
DNA: TGTGCCAGCAGCTTAGGCACGGATTCAGTGACTGGCTACACCTTC

V: TRBV29-1
size: many
J: TRBJ2-7
D: TRBD1
CDR3: CSVFQWDRGYEQYF
DNA: TGCAGCGTATTTCAATGGGACAGGGGATACGAGCAGTACTTC

V: TRBV2
size: NA
J: TRBJ2-5
D: NA
CDR3: CASRETTETQYF
DNA: TGTGCCAGCAGGGAGACGACGGAGACCCAGTACTTC

V: TRBV29-1
size: many
J: TRBJ2-4
D: NA
CDR3: CSAGVLAKNIQYF
DNA: TGCAGCGCTGGGGTCCTAGCCAAAAACATTCAGTACTTC

V: TRBV7-2
size: NA
J: TRBJ2-7
D: TRBD2
CDR3: CASRSLAATYEQYF
DNA: TGTGCCAGCAGGTCGCTAGCGGCGACCTACGAGCAGTACTTC

V: TRBV12-3/TRBV12-4
size: few
J: TRBJ2-4
D: TRBD2
CDR3: CASSKGALAGDLKNIQYF
DNA: TGTGCCAGCAGTAAAGGGGCACTAGCGGGGGACTTGAAAAACATTCAGTACTTC

V: TRBV18
size: few
J: TRBJ2-3
D: NA
CDR3: CASSPLDGGEEGDTQYF
DNA: TGTGCCAGCTCACCACTTGACGGCGGGGAAGAGGGAGATACGCAGTATTTT

V: TRBV7-8
size: NA
J: TRBJ2-1
D: NA
CDR3: CASSRLRQPTYNEQFF
DNA: TGTGCCAGCAGCCGCCTCCGTCAGCCGACCTACAATGAGCAGTTCTTC

V: TRBV6-4
size: few
J: TRBJ2-7
D: TRBD1
CDR3: CASSDPLGQGFYEQYF
DNA: TGTGCCAGCAGTGACCCCCTGGGACAGGGCTTCTACGAGCAGTACTTC

V: TRBV10-3
size: many
J: TRBJ2-2
D: TRBD1
CDR3: CAISADRGHEELFF
DNA: TGTGCCATCAGTGCGGACAGGGGGCACGAGGAGCTGTTTTTT

V: TRBV7-9
size: NA
J: TRBJ2-1
D: NA
CDR3: CASSSWQGWSYNEQFF
DNA: TGTGCCAGCAGCTCCTGGCAGGGTTGGTCCTACAATGAGCAGTTCTTC

V: TRBV7-2
size: few
J: TRBJ2-3
D: TRBD2
CDR3: CASSSSSGPYDTQYF
DNA: TGTGCCAGCAGCTCATCTAGCGGGCCCTATGATACGCAGTATTTT

V: TRBV7-2
size: many
J: TRBJ1-1
D: NA
CDR3: CASSVHRNTEAFF
DNA: TGTGCCAGCAGCGTACACAGGAACACTGAAGCTTTCTTT

V: TRBV20-1
size: NA
J: TRBJ2-7
D: TRBD1
CDR3: CSADLQGTTYEQYF
DNA: TGCAGTGCTGACCTACAGGGGACAACCTACGAGCAGTACTTC

V: TRBV7-2
size: few
J: TRBJ2-7
D: TRBD1
CDR3: CASSLSGGDNSYEQYF
DNA: TGTGCCAGCAGCCTCTCAGGGGGCGATAATTCCTACGAGCAGTACTTC

V: TRBV6-1
size: few
J: TRBJ2-1
D: TRBD1
CDR3: CASRGTGGGEQFF
DNA: TGTGCCAGCAGGGGTACAGGGGGAGGCGAGCAGTTCTTC